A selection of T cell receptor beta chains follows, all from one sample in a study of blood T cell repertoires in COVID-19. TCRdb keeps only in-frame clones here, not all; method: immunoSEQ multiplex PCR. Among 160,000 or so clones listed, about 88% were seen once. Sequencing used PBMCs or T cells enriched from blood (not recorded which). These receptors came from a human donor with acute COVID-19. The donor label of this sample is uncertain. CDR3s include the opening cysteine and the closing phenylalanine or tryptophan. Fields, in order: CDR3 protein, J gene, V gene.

CASSPREAAYNEQFF,TRBJ2-1,TRBV9
CASSQGFLAGTDTQYF,TRBJ2-3,TRBV4-1
CAWSVRVNTEAFF,TRBJ1-1,TRBV30
CASSKAGTANTEAFF,TRBJ1-1,TRBV6-5
CASTPRGRGASPLHF,TRBJ1-6,TRBV19
CASSQDTLAGDRALEETQYF,TRBJ2-5,TRBV3-1/TRBV3-2
CASSSAANTGELFF,TRBJ2-2,TRBV27
CASSTLDSLSDTQYF,TRBJ2-3,TRBV5-1
CASSQELKGFSYGYTF,TRBJ1-2,TRBV4-2
CASGPRGGLETQYF,TRBJ2-5,TRBV7-2
CASSIQHAAAYNEQFF,TRBJ2-1,TRBV19
CATNGRGLYTGELFF,TRBJ2-2,TRBV7-3
CASGSSGATLNEQFF,TRBJ2-1,TRBV12-5
CASSQDLGAETRYGYTF,TRBJ1-2,TRBV4-3
CASSSPGSGDTEAFF,TRBJ1-1,TRBV28
CSAAMRVDSDTQYF,TRBJ2-3,TRBV29-1
CASSLSGNQPQHF,TRBJ1-5,TRBV3-1/TRBV3-2
CASSLGTGGPNYGYTF,TRBJ1-2,TRBV5-1
CASSSTEGAGETQYF,TRBJ2-5,TRBV5-6
CASSLSGLAQPQHF,TRBJ1-5,TRBV27
CASSVEGGGAGETQYF,TRBJ2-5,TRBV9
CASRVDGGAYEQYF,TRBJ2-7,TRBV6-5
CASSYTRRETGNTIYF,TRBJ1-3,TRBV6-2/TRBV6-3
CASSDRDRGSEKLFF,TRBJ1-4,TRBV11-2
CASSFSPANTVVNSPLHF,TRBJ1-6,TRBV6-2/TRBV6-3
CASSLELAGAEQYF,TRBJ2-7,TRBV7-9
CASSPSRGSPLHF,TRBJ1-6,TRBV27
CASSLTQIKQGGYTF,TRBJ1-2,TRBV5-6
CATSDRRGRGQETQYF,TRBJ2-5,TRBV24-1
CASSVTPGDTQYF,TRBJ2-3,TRBV9
CASSLGGISNQPQHF,TRBJ1-5,TRBV7-9
CATRDTRGTDTQYF,TRBJ2-3,TRBV5-4
CATRGEGPYGGTEAFF,TRBJ1-1,TRBV24-1
CASSRESTGDYYNEQFF,TRBJ2-1,TRBV4-3